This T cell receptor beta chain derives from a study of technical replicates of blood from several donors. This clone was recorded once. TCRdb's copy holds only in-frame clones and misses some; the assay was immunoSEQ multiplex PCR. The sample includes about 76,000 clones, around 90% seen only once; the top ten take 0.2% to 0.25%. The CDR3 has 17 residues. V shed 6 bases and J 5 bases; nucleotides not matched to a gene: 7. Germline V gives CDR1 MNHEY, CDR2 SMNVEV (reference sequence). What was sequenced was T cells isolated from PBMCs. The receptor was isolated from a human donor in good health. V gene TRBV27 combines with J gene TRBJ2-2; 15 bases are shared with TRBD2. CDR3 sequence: CASRGTSGRRRTGELFF. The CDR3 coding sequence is TGTGCCAGCAGAGGGACTAGCGGGAGGCGGCGGACCGGGGAGCTGTTTTTT.